The clone carrying this T cell receptor (beta chain) was seen once. As yet, its antigen is unknown. This entry belongs to a study of T cell responses to AZD1222 COVID-19 vaccine. Only in-frame clones appear in the TCRdb table, and some are missing; sequencing was by immunoSEQ multiplex PCR. Among about 160,000 clones listed, about 91% were seen once. Germline V gene lookup returns CDR1 LNHNV and CDR2 YYDKDF (reference sequence). The CDR3 length is 15 residues. Between the trimmed V and J ends, which lost 5 bases and 4 bases, there was a span of 12 bases. Findings and caveats of the study: Clonal diversity was possibly underestimated; the donors were predominantly white British and more often female. Rises in breadth and depth of Spike-specific TCRs came after two AZD1222 doses.

The source was peripheral blood, collected on day 0 of AZD1222 vaccination. V is TRBV15 and J is TRBJ2-6, with D perhaps assigned TRBD1 or TRBD2 (5 bases each). This TCR was sampled from an adult in good health. The CDR3 region is CATSGRDGGANVLTF. CDR3 sequence (DNA): TGTGCCACCAGCGGTCGGGACGGCGGGGCCAACGTCCTGACTTTC.